These 18 T cell receptor beta chains share one sample of origin, sequenced in a study of T cell responses to AZD1222 COVID-19 vaccine. Sequencing used immunoSEQ multiplex PCR; TCRdb keeps in-frame clones, though not all of them. This sample has over 150,000 clones, with roughly 90% found just once. The source material was peripheral blood, sampled on day 0 of AZD1222 vaccination. The receptors derive from an adult in good health.

The V call is TRBV19, the J call TRBJ1-1; 7 bases map to TRBD1. V trimming: 3 bases; J trimming: 8 bases; junction bases outside the gene matches: 12. CDR1 and CDR2 (germline): LNHDA, SQIVND (reference sequence). CDR3 size: 15 residues. CDR3 sequence (DNA): TGTGCCAGTAGTATCGGGAACCGGGACAGCATCGAAGCTTTCTTT. Protein: CASSIGNRDSIEAFF.

This clone appeared once. The chain has TRBV5-4 and TRBJ2-5, with 7 bases lining up with TRBD2. From germline, CDR1 is SGHNT and CDR2 YYREEE (reference sequence). Trimming removed 0 bases from V and 1 base from J; junction bases left unmatched: 6. The CDR3 has 16 residues. The CDR3 loop reads CASSLGLAELQETQYF. CDR3 in DNA: TGTGCCAGCAGCTTGGGGCTAGCGGAGCTCCAAGAGACCCAGTACTTC. Drawing the rest from reference TRBV5-4 and TRBJ2-5, the complete variable domain is ETGVTQSPTHLIKTRGQQVTLRCSSQSGHNTVSWYQQALGQGPQFIFQYYREEENGRGNFPPRFSGLQFPNYSSELNVNALELDDSALYLCASSLGLAELQETQYFGPGTRLLVL.

The chain is built from TRBV28 and TRBJ1-6; D call uncertain. The germline V gene has CDR1 MDHEN and CDR2 SYDVKM. Trimming cost V 3 bases and J 3 bases, with 12 bases left between them. This CDR3 contains 16 residues. The CDR3 reads CASSFAQKLYNSPLHF. The CDR3 DNA reads TGTGCCAGCAGTTTTGCGCAGAAGCTCTATAATTCACCCCTCCACTTT.

V is TRBV7-2 and J is TRBJ1-2, with 10 bases matching TRBD1. The CDR3 covers 16 residues. Trimming at V came to 1 base and at J to 4 bases, leaving 6 bases not matched to a gene. The germline V gene has CDR1 SGHTA and CDR2 FQGNSA. For the CDR3, the DNA is TGTGCCAGCAGCTTAGGGGGACAGGGGCCGGGCTATGGCTACACCTTC. Translating it yields CASSLGGQGPGYGYTF.

The CDR3 loop reads CASSPSMEAEAFF. CDR3 in DNA: TGTGCCAGCAGCCCGTCGATGGAGGCTGAAGCTTTCTTT. J is TRBJ1-1 and V is TRBV5-4; the D is unclear. The CDR3 runs to 13 residues. Germline V CDR1 and CDR2: SGHNT, YYREEE (reference sequence). V gave up 4 bases and J gave up 6 bases, with 13 bases separating them.

CDR3 loop: CASSVGRGQAFF. CDR3 sequence (DNA): TGTGCCAGCAGCGTTGGGAGGGGACAAGCTTTCTTT. J is TRBJ1-1 and V is TRBV28, with a tentative D call TRBD1 (5 bases). Germline CDR1 reads MDHEN; CDR2 reads SYDVKM. The CDR3 spans 12 residues. Trimming stripped 6 bases from V and 9 bases from J, with 14 bases between.

This clone was recorded a few times. V is TRBV19 and J is TRBJ1-2, with D tentatively TRBD1 (5 bases). The CDR3 is 13 amino acids. The V gene lost 7 bases and the J gene lost 6 bases, with 15 bases spanning the gap. Looked up from germline, CDR1 is LNHDA and CDR2 is SQIVND (reference sequence). For the CDR3, the DNA is TGTGCCAGTACGAGGACATTGTTGAATGGCTACACCTTC. It encodes CASTRTLLNGYTF.

The chain has TRBV5-1 and TRBJ1-6; no firm D call. V lost 0 bases, J lost 8 bases, and 12 bases lay in between. This CDR3 spans 15 amino acids. The germline CDR1 and CDR2 sequences are SGHRS and YFSETQ. The CDR3 sequence is CASSLEQPRDSPLHF. The CDR3, as DNA: TGCGCCAGCAGCTTGGAGCAGCCACGGGATTCACCCCTCCACTTT.

The table lists this clone with a few counts. The V call is TRBV4-1, the J call TRBJ1-4; unclear D gene. In germline, CDR1 is MGHRA, CDR2 YSYEKL. V was shortened by 4 bases and J by 8 bases, with 11 bases between the two germline ends. The CDR3 is 13 residues long. The CDR3 DNA follows: TGCGCCAGCAGCCGGTGGAAGAGGGAAAAACTGTTTTTT. Encoded protein: CASSRWKREKLFF.

The genes are TRBV19 and TRBJ1-5; a weak D match, TRBD1 (5 bases). This CDR3 region has 14 residues. V gave up 3 bases and J gave up 1 base, with 7 bases separating them. Germline lookup yields CDR1 LNHDA and CDR2 SQIVND (reference sequence). The DNA of the CDR3 is TGTGCCAGTAGTATCCCAGGGAGCAATCAGCCCCAGCATTTT. It translates to CASSIPGSNQPQHF.

The rearrangement uses TRBV9 and TRBJ1-2, with TRBD1 matching 8 bases. Germline trimming cut 0 bases from V and 4 bases from J; bases unmatched to any gene: 8. This CDR3 has 16 residues. Germline V gene sequence: CDR1 SGDLS, CDR2 YYNGEE. CDR3 in DNA: TGTGCCAGCAGCGTAGCCTCGGACAGGGTTGCCTATGGCTACACCTTC. This gives the protein CASSVASDRVAYGYTF.

The chain links TRBV6-2 or TRBV6-3 to TRBJ2-2; 12 bases agree with TRBD2. Germline CDR1 MNHEY, CDR2 SVGEGT. V lost 2 bases and J lost 2; bases outside the gene matches: 6. The CDR3 loop spans 18 amino acids. The CDR3 bases are TGTGCCAGCAGTTACGTGCTAGCGGGGGGGTTCAACACCGGGGAGCTGTTTTTT. It yields the protein CASSYVLAGGFNTGELFF.

The sample holds a few counts of this clone. The genes are TRBV6-1 and TRBJ2-7, with D uncertain. Germline V gene sequence: CDR1 MNHNS, CDR2 SASEGT. There are 15 residues in the CDR3. V was pared by 2 bases and J by 3 bases, with 14 bases between. The CDR3 region has the DNA TGTGCCAGCAGTGAAACCAACAGTCCGATCTACGAGCAGTACTTC. This sequence encodes CASSETNSPIYEQYF.

The rearrangement links TRBV5-1 to TRBJ1-1; no clear D gene. Looked up from germline, CDR1 is SGHRS and CDR2 is YFSETQ. V was trimmed by 4 bases and J by 5 bases, leaving 21 bases between them. The CDR3 spans 16 residues. The DNA of the CDR3 is TGCGCCAGCAGCACGACTACCAGCGTGATGTCGACTGAAGCTTTCTTT. This gives the protein CASSTTTSVMSTEAFF.

CDR3 bases: TGTGCCAGCAAGCCCGACTGGGGGGGAGAGACCCAGTACTTC. Translated, it gives CASKPDWGGETQYF. The chain combines TRBV28 with TRBJ2-5; 7 bases line up with TRBD2. The J segment lost 4 bases and the V segment lost 7 bases, leaving 9 bases of the junction unmatched. The CDR3 is made up of 14 amino acids. Germline CDR1 is MDHEN and CDR2 is SYDVKM.

This chain joins TRBV11-2 and TRBJ2-1, with 11 bases identical to TRBD2. V dropped 3 bases and J dropped 5; count of bases not matched to a gene: 3. The germline V gene has CDR1 SGHAT and CDR2 FQNNGV. This CDR3 comprises 15 residues. In DNA, the CDR3 is TGTGCCAGCAGCTTTAGCGGGGGGGTGGACAATGAGCAGTTCTTC. Translating it yields CASSFSGGVDNEQFF. The full variable domain, in which reference TRBV11-2 and TRBJ2-1 provide the parts outside the CDR3, is EAGVAQSPRYKIIEKRQSVAFWCNPISGHATLYWYQQILGQGPKLLIQFQNNGVVDDSQLPKDRFSAERLKGVDSTLKIQPAKLEDSAVYLCASSFSGGVDNEQFFGPGTRLTVL.

This clone is a singleton in its sample. The chain combines TRBV28 with TRBJ1-4, with 8 bases aligning to TRBD1. J gave up 3 bases and V 5 bases, and 5 bases lay outside the gene matches. Germline CDR1 reads MDHEN; CDR2 reads SYDVKM. The CDR3 is 15 amino acids. This CDR3 reads CASSQQGGSNEKLFF. The CDR3, as DNA: TGTGCCAGCAGTCAACAGGGGGGATCTAATGAAAAACTGTTTTTT.

The gene calls are TRBV30 and TRBJ2-5, with a tentative D call TRBD1 (5 bases). Germline CDR1 is GTSNPN and CDR2 is SVGIG (reference sequence). This CDR3 has 15 amino acids. The germline V and J ends were trimmed by 4 bases and 1 base, with 16 bases remaining between them. The CDR3 sequence: CAWTSAGGAQETQYF. CDR3 bases: TGTGCCTGGACTTCGGCAGGTGGGGCCCAAGAGACCCAGTACTTC.